This is a list of T cell receptor beta chains from one sample in a study of a mutant IDH1 vaccine in newly diagnosed glioma. Profiling relied on immunoSEQ multiplex PCR, and the TCRdb table lists in-frame clones only, not all of them. The sample comprises tens of thousands of clones, over 80% of which are singletons, and 2% to 2.5% rests with the top ten. Their recognized antigens are unknown. The sequenced sample was PBMCs, obtained from a glioma patient whose treatment included an IDH1 peptide vaccine. The receptors here all came from a man aged 35-49 years with glioma. Both conserved end residues are part of each CDR3. A D gene is named only where the DNA matches it firmly. Rows may omit the clone size; those that give it use once, few, many or a size class.

CDR3nt | CDR3aa | v_gene | abundance | j_gene | d_gene
TGTGCCAGCAGTTACCGGGGGAAGAACTATGGCTACACCTTC | CASSYRGKNYGYTF | TRBV27 | . | TRBJ1-2 | .
TGTGCCAGCAGTCTATACTGGGAGTTCTCTGGGGCCAACGTCCTGACTTTC | CASSLYWEFSGANVLTF | TRBV2 | . | TRBJ2-6 | .
TGTGCCAGCAGTGACGGACGGGCGTGGGACACCATATATTTT | CASSDGRAWDTIYF | TRBV6-5 | . | TRBJ1-3 | .
TGTGCCAGCAGTTTGGGGGGGAGCACAGATACGCAGTATTTT | CASSLGGSTDTQYF | TRBV28 | . | TRBJ2-3 | TRBD2
TGTGCCAGCAGGGGACAGTCCACCGGGGAGCTGTTTTTT | CASRGQSTGELFF | TRBV2 | . | TRBJ2-2 | TRBD1
TGTGCCAGCAGTCAGACAGGGCAGGCGCACTATGGCTACACCTTC | CASSQTGQAHYGYTF | TRBV7-9 | . | TRBJ1-2 | TRBD1
TGTGCCAGCAGTTTATTACAGTTGAACACTGAAGCTTTCTTT | CASSLLQLNTEAFF | TRBV28 | few | TRBJ1-1 | .
TGTGCCATCAGTGTGAATGGAGCGAACACTGAAGCTTTCTTT | CAISVNGANTEAFF | TRBV10-3 | . | TRBJ1-1 | .
TGCGCCAGCAGCTTACCGGTGACTAGCTCCTACGAGCAGTACTTC | CASSLPVTSSYEQYF | TRBV5-1 | . | TRBJ2-7 | .
TGCGCCAGCAGCTCTGGACAGAGCTACGAGCAGTACTTC | CASSSGQSYEQYF | TRBV5-1 | . | TRBJ2-7 | .
TGTGCCAGCAGGGGTTACAATGAGCAGTTCTTC | CASRGYNEQFF | TRBV14 | . | TRBJ2-1 | .
TGCGCCAGCAGCTCGGGACAGGGGGCGTACGAGCAGTACTTC | CASSSGQGAYEQYF | TRBV10-2 | . | TRBJ2-7 | TRBD1
TGTGCCAGCAGCGTAGTGACAGGGGCCGTCGGGGAGCTGTTTTTT | CASSVVTGAVGELFF | TRBV9 | . | TRBJ2-2 | TRBD1
TGTGCCAGTAGTATTAGCGGTACGCAGTATTTT | CASSISGTQYF | TRBV19 | . | TRBJ2-3 | .
TGCGCCAGCAGCCCCGGGACAGGAAACAATGAAAAACTGTTTTTT | CASSPGTGNNEKLFF | TRBV5-1 | . | TRBJ1-4 | TRBD1
TGTGCCAGCACCCCCGAGGCGGGTGGCTACACCTTC | CASTPEAGGYTF | TRBV5-4 | . | TRBJ1-2 | .
TGTGCCAGTAGTTCCCCAGGGGAGGACTCCTACGAGCAGTACTTC | CASSSPGEDSYEQYF | TRBV19 | . | TRBJ2-7 | .
TGTGCCAGCAGCGTAGGTCGCGGGAGCTCCTACAATGAGCAGTTCTTC | CASSVGRGSSYNEQFF | TRBV9 | . | TRBJ2-1 | TRBD2
TGTGCCAGCAGTGAAATAGGCTCTGGAAACACCATATATTTT | CASSEIGSGNTIYF | TRBV2 | . | TRBJ1-3 | .
TGTGCCAGCAGCTCCAAGGTCGGGGCCTCTGGGGCCAACGTCCTGACTTTC | CASSSKVGASGANVLTF | TRBV5-6 | once | TRBJ2-6 | .
TGTGCCAGCAGCCGAAAGACTAGCGCTCGTGCTGAGCAGTTCTTC | CASSRKTSARAEQFF | TRBV6-5 | . | TRBJ2-1 | TRBD2
TGTGCCAGCAGTCCCGGGACGGAGATCTCTGGAAACACCATATATTTT | CASSPGTEISGNTIYF | TRBV28 | . | TRBJ1-3 | .
TGTGCCAGCAGCCGGTCGGGAGCGGGAGGTTTAGTTGAGCAGTTCTTC | CASSRSGAGGLVEQFF | TRBV9 | . | TRBJ2-1 | TRBD2
TGTGCCACCAGCAGAGTCGAGGGCTCCTCTGAAGCTTTCTTT | CATSRVEGSSEAFF | TRBV15 | . | TRBJ1-1 | .
TGTGCCAGCAGCGGGGACACGCACACTGAAGCTTTCTTT | CASSGDTHTEAFF | TRBV9 | . | TRBJ1-1 | .
TGTGCCAGTAAGGGGGACAGGTCCTACGAGCAGTACTTC | CASKGDRSYEQYF | TRBV19 | . | TRBJ2-7 | TRBD1
TGTGCCAGTACTCTGCAAGAACTTAGGATCACTGAAGCTTTCTTT | CASTLQELRITEAFF | TRBV19 | . | TRBJ1-1 | .
TGTGCCAGCTCACCATCCACGGGAAGGCTAGGTGACTATGGCTACACCTTC | CASSPSTGRLGDYGYTF | TRBV18 | . | TRBJ1-2 | .
TGCGCCAGCAGCTTTCAAGGCGGAGGGACCCAGTACTTC | CASSFQGGGTQYF | TRBV5-1 | . | TRBJ2-5 | .
TGTGCCAGCGCAGGCCAGGGGGTGGAGGCTTTCTTT | CASAGQGVEAFF | TRBV5-4 | once | TRBJ1-1 | TRBD1
TGTGCCAGCAGCTGGGATGGGGGGTTCGCTGAAGCTTTCTTT | CASSWDGGFAEAFF | TRBV28 | . | TRBJ1-1 | .
TGTGCCAGTAGTATCAAGGGAGCGAACACTGAAGCTTTCTTT | CASSIKGANTEAFF | TRBV19 | . | TRBJ1-1 | .
TGCGCCAGCAGCCAATTAACTAGCGGGAGCGAGCAGTACTTC | CASSQLTSGSEQYF | TRBV4-3 | . | TRBJ2-7 | TRBD2
TGTGCCAGCAGAATCTTGAGTCGCGGAGGGCCGAGATTCGGGGAGCTGTTTTTT | CASRILSRGGPRFGELFF | TRBV11-2 | . | TRBJ2-2 | .
TGTGCTACCGAGTGGCCCGCCTACGAGCAGTACTTC | CATEWPAYEQYF | TRBV11-2 | . | TRBJ2-7 | .
TGTGCCAGCAAACGCGACAATGAGCAGTTCTTC | CASKRDNEQFF | TRBV27 | . | TRBJ2-1 | .
TGTGCCAGCAGCCCCGGGACAGACAATGAGCAGTTCTTC | CASSPGTDNEQFF | TRBV28 | few | TRBJ2-1 | TRBD1
TGTGCCAGCAGCGAGACAAGGAACACTGAAGCTTTCTTT | CASSETRNTEAFF | TRBV5-4 | few | TRBJ1-1 | .
TGTGCCAGCAGCTTAGAAGTGGGACGAGGCAATCAGCCCCAGCATTTT | CASSLEVGRGNQPQHF | TRBV7-2 | . | TRBJ1-5 | .
TGCGCCAGCAGCCCGGGACAGGGGAACGGGGAGCTGTTTTTT | CASSPGQGNGELFF | TRBV5-1 | . | TRBJ2-2 | TRBD1
TGTGCCAGCAGCTCGGCCCCAGCAGGCGAGCAGTACTTC | CASSSAPAGEQYF | TRBV7-3 | . | TRBJ2-7 | .
TGCGCCAGCAGCTTGAGACCTCACAGGGCGGGTAAGGATGAGCAGTTCTTC | CASSLRPHRAGKDEQFF | TRBV5-1 | . | TRBJ2-1 | .
TGCGCCAGCAGCTTACAGGGGTCGGGCACAGATACGCAGTATTTT | CASSLQGSGTDTQYF | TRBV5-1 | . | TRBJ2-3 | TRBD1
TGTGCCGGCAGCCCCTCACAGTTTAATGAAAAACTGTTTTTT | CAGSPSQFNEKLFF | TRBV7-9 | . | TRBJ1-4 | .
TGTGCCAGCAGTCGCACAGGGGGTATGGCAGACGAGCAGTACTTC | CASSRTGGMADEQYF | TRBV6-6 | . | TRBJ2-7 | TRBD1
TGTGCCAGCAGGGTGGGGACTTTTGGCTACACCTTC | CASRVGTFGYTF | TRBV2 | once | TRBJ1-2 | .